These T cell receptor beta chains were read from a single sample in a study of cytomegalovirus exposure and HLA in healthy donors. Profiled with immunoSEQ multiplex PCR; TCRdb holds only in-frame clones, not every one. The sample contains about 160,000 clones, approximately 80% of which appear only once. Sequencing input: PBMCs. These receptors were obtained from a man between 18 and 35 years old in good health and CMV-seropositive. Both conserved end residues are part of each CDR3. The order of the fields is clone size, J gene, V gene, D gene, CDR3 protein, CDR3 DNA. D genes are given only for firm matches. Rows give clone size only sometimes, using once, few, many, or a class for an expanded clone.

clone size: NA; J gene: TRBJ1-6; V gene: TRBV2; D gene: NA; CDR3 protein: CASERDIVNSPLHF; CDR3 DNA: TGTGCCAGCGAGAGGGACATCGTAAATTCACCCCTCCACTTT
clone size: NA; J gene: TRBJ1-4; V gene: TRBV19; D gene: NA; CDR3 protein: CASSTPRRGNEKLFF; CDR3 DNA: TGTGCCAGTAGTACTCCCCGACGGGGGAATGAAAAACTGTTTTTT
clone size: NA; J gene: TRBJ2-7; V gene: TRBV18; D gene: NA; CDR3 protein: CASSPRSGTYEQYF; CDR3 DNA: TGTGCCAGCTCACCAAGAAGCGGTACCTACGAGCAGTACTTC
clone size: NA; J gene: TRBJ2-1; V gene: TRBV15; D gene: NA; CDR3 protein: CATSRDAGTLYNEQFF; CDR3 DNA: TGTGCCACCAGCAGAGATGCCGGGACTTTGTACAATGAGCAGTTCTTC
clone size: NA; J gene: TRBJ2-1; V gene: TRBV27; D gene: TRBD2; CDR3 protein: CASSPKRGSYNEQFF; CDR3 DNA: TGTGCCAGCAGTCCCAAGCGGGGGTCCTACAATGAGCAGTTCTTC
clone size: NA; J gene: TRBJ1-3; V gene: TRBV4-3; D gene: NA; CDR3 protein: CASSPQGGAGNTIYF; CDR3 DNA: TGCGCCAGCAGCCCGCAAGGGGGGGCAGGAAACACCATATATTTT
clone size: NA; J gene: TRBJ2-6; V gene: TRBV19; D gene: TRBD1; CDR3 protein: CASSGFQGQGRGGANVLTF; CDR3 DNA: TGTGCCAGTAGTGGATTCCAGGGACAGGGCCGTGGTGGGGCCAACGTCCTGACTTTC
clone size: NA; J gene: TRBJ2-1; V gene: TRBV6-1; D gene: NA; CDR3 protein: CASATGYNEQFF; CDR3 DNA: TGTGCCAGCGCTACGGGGTACAATGAGCAGTTCTTC
clone size: NA; J gene: TRBJ2-2; V gene: TRBV18; D gene: NA; CDR3 protein: CASSPRTANTGELFF; CDR3 DNA: TGTGCCAGCTCACCACGGACAGCGAACACCGGGGAGCTGTTTTTT
clone size: once; J gene: TRBJ2-3; V gene: TRBV13; D gene: TRBD2; CDR3 protein: CASSAQQGSGGEDTQYF; CDR3 DNA: TGTGCCAGCAGCGCACAACAGGGGAGCGGGGGGGAGGATACGCAGTATTTT
clone size: NA; J gene: TRBJ2-3; V gene: TRBV9; D gene: TRBD2; CDR3 protein: CASSVEGGGTQYF; CDR3 DNA: TGTGCCAGCAGCGTAGAGGGCGGGGGGACGCAGTATTTT
clone size: NA; J gene: TRBJ1-2; V gene: TRBV28; D gene: NA; CDR3 protein: CASSFFDKNYGYTF; CDR3 DNA: TGTGCCAGCAGTTTCTTCGACAAGAACTATGGCTACACCTTC
clone size: NA; J gene: TRBJ2-5; V gene: TRBV9; D gene: NA; CDR3 protein: CASSDGGPRQETQYF; CDR3 DNA: TGTGCCAGCAGCGACGGGGGTCCGAGGCAAGAGACCCAGTACTTC
clone size: once; J gene: TRBJ1-6; V gene: TRBV7-6; D gene: TRBD1; CDR3 protein: CASSLESGGNSPLHF; CDR3 DNA: TGTGCCAGCAGCTTAGAATCAGGGGGGAATTCACCCCTCCACTTT
clone size: NA; J gene: TRBJ2-5; V gene: TRBV6-5; D gene: NA; CDR3 protein: CASSPPAGAQETQYF; CDR3 DNA: TGTGCCAGCAGCCCGCCGGCGGGGGCCCAAGAGACCCAGTACTTC
clone size: NA; J gene: TRBJ1-5; V gene: TRBV18; D gene: NA; CDR3 protein: CASSPGEALSRPQHF; CDR3 DNA: TGTGCCAGCTCACCAGGGGAGGCCCTCTCTCGGCCCCAGCATTTT
clone size: few; J gene: TRBJ1-3; V gene: TRBV30; D gene: TRBD1; CDR3 protein: CAWSEFGRRDSSGNTIYF; CDR3 DNA: TGTGCCTGGAGTGAGTTTGGACGCCGGGACAGCTCTGGAAACACCATATATTTT
clone size: NA; J gene: TRBJ1-5; V gene: TRBV18; D gene: TRBD1; CDR3 protein: CASSVGTGEYQPQHF; CDR3 DNA: TGTGCCAGCTCTGTTGGGACAGGGGAATATCAGCCCCAGCATTTT
clone size: NA; J gene: TRBJ2-1; V gene: TRBV11-1; D gene: TRBD2; CDR3 protein: CASSLYSGRDYNEQFF; CDR3 DNA: TGTGCCAGCAGCTTATATAGCGGGAGGGATTACAATGAGCAGTTCTTC
clone size: NA; J gene: TRBJ1-2; V gene: TRBV4-3; D gene: NA; CDR3 protein: CASSQESGQNYGYTF; CDR3 DNA: TGCGCCAGCAGCCAAGAGAGTGGGCAGAACTATGGCTACACCTTC
clone size: NA; J gene: TRBJ1-3; V gene: TRBV6-5; D gene: NA; CDR3 protein: CASIGRGDSGNTIYF; CDR3 DNA: TGTGCCAGTATAGGCAGGGGCGACTCTGGAAACACCATATATTTT
clone size: NA; J gene: TRBJ2-7; V gene: TRBV5-6; D gene: TRBD1; CDR3 protein: CASSLGQGALGQYF; CDR3 DNA: TGTGCCAGCAGCCTGGGACAGGGGGCTTTAGGACAGTACTTC
clone size: NA; J gene: TRBJ2-2; V gene: TRBV7-9; D gene: NA; CDR3 protein: CASSLYRNTGELFF; CDR3 DNA: TGTGCCAGCAGCCTATATCGGAACACCGGGGAGCTGTTTTTT
clone size: few; J gene: TRBJ2-1; V gene: TRBV7-9; D gene: NA; CDR3 protein: CASSPARSEQFF; CDR3 DNA: TGTGCCAGCAGCCCCGCGAGGAGTGAGCAGTTCTTC
clone size: NA; J gene: TRBJ1-2; V gene: TRBV4-3; D gene: TRBD1; CDR3 protein: CASSQQTGRANYGYTF; CDR3 DNA: TGCGCCAGCAGCCAGCAGACAGGGCGAGCTAACTATGGCTACACCTTC
clone size: NA; J gene: TRBJ2-2; V gene: TRBV29-1; D gene: NA; CDR3 protein: CSVETPPGVTGELFF; CDR3 DNA: TGCAGCGTTGAGACCCCCCCGGGGGTGACCGGGGAGCTGTTTTTT
clone size: NA; J gene: TRBJ1-1; V gene: TRBV7-9; D gene: NA; CDR3 protein: CASSLVGTNTEAFF; CDR3 DNA: TGTGCCAGCAGCTTAGTGGGCACTAACACTGAAGCTTTCTTT
clone size: few; J gene: TRBJ2-7; V gene: TRBV7-2; D gene: NA; CDR3 protein: CASSLDSGSYEQYF; CDR3 DNA: TGTGCCAGCAGCTTGGACAGTGGGAGTTACGAGCAGTACTTC
clone size: NA; J gene: TRBJ1-4; V gene: TRBV5-1; D gene: NA; CDR3 protein: CASSPGQVNEKLFF; CDR3 DNA: TGCGCCAGCAGCCCGGGACAAGTTAATGAAAAACTGTTTTTT
clone size: NA; J gene: TRBJ1-6; V gene: TRBV6-5; D gene: NA; CDR3 protein: CASRPRSNSPLHF; CDR3 DNA: TGTGCCAGTCGGCCCAGGTCTAATTCACCCCTCCACTTT
clone size: NA; J gene: TRBJ1-5; V gene: TRBV6-5; D gene: NA; CDR3 protein: CAIGGASKQPQHF; CDR3 DNA: TGTGCCATAGGGGGGGCTTCGAAGCAGCCCCAGCATTTT
clone size: NA; J gene: TRBJ2-5; V gene: TRBV25-1; D gene: NA; CDR3 protein: CASSEYSAGQETQYF; CDR3 DNA: TGTGCCAGCAGTGAATACAGCGCGGGCCAAGAGACCCAGTACTTC
clone size: NA; J gene: TRBJ2-5; V gene: TRBV11-3; D gene: TRBD1; CDR3 protein: CASSVQGEETQYF; CDR3 DNA: TGTGCCAGCAGTGTACAGGGGGAAGAGACCCAGTACTTC
clone size: once; J gene: TRBJ2-7; V gene: TRBV4-2; D gene: TRBD2; CDR3 protein: CASSQDRLAGNEQYF; CDR3 DNA: TGTGCCAGCAGCCAAGATCGGCTAGCGGGGAACGAGCAGTACTTC
clone size: NA; J gene: TRBJ2-5; V gene: TRBV6-1; D gene: NA; CDR3 protein: CASSLQGSETQYF; CDR3 DNA: TGTGCCAGCAGTTTACAGGGATCCGAGACCCAGTACTTC
clone size: NA; J gene: TRBJ1-2; V gene: TRBV18; D gene: NA; CDR3 protein: CASSDVKRGWGYTF; CDR3 DNA: TGTGCCAGCTCAGACGTCAAGCGGGGCTGGGGCTACACCTTC
clone size: NA; J gene: TRBJ2-5; V gene: TRBV9; D gene: TRBD2; CDR3 protein: CASAWRGGPQETQYF; CDR3 DNA: TGTGCCAGCGCCTGGCGGGGGGGGCCCCAAGAGACCCAGTACTTC
clone size: NA; J gene: TRBJ2-7; V gene: TRBV6-6; D gene: NA; CDR3 protein: CASSQQGGEQYF; CDR3 DNA: TGTGCCAGCAGCCAACAGGGCGGCGAGCAGTACTTC
clone size: NA; J gene: TRBJ2-7; V gene: TRBV6-5; D gene: NA; CDR3 protein: CASSLGTFYEQYF; CDR3 DNA: TGTGCCAGCAGTCTCGGGACTTTTTACGAGCAGTACTTC
clone size: NA; J gene: TRBJ2-1; V gene: TRBV5-6; D gene: TRBD1; CDR3 protein: CASSGGQSYNEQFF; CDR3 DNA: TGTGCCAGCAGCGGGGGACAGTCCTACAATGAGCAGTTCTTC
clone size: NA; J gene: TRBJ1-1; V gene: TRBV5-1; D gene: TRBD1; CDR3 protein: CASSPKPGQMTEAFF; CDR3 DNA: TGCGCCAGCAGCCCCAAACCGGGACAGATGACTGAAGCTTTCTTT
clone size: few; J gene: TRBJ2-2; V gene: TRBV5-4; D gene: NA; CDR3 protein: CASSLTSTGELFF; CDR3 DNA: TGTGCCAGCAGCTTGACTAGCACCGGGGAGCTGTTTTTT
clone size: NA; J gene: TRBJ2-5; V gene: TRBV6-1; D gene: NA; CDR3 protein: CASSLEAGETQYF; CDR3 DNA: TGTGCCAGCAGCCTCGAGGCGGGGGAGACCCAGTACTTC
clone size: NA; J gene: TRBJ1-5; V gene: TRBV5-8; D gene: TRBD1; CDR3 protein: CASSVGQGRNQPQHF; CDR3 DNA: TGTGCCAGCAGCGTAGGACAGGGTCGAAATCAGCCCCAGCATTTT
clone size: NA; J gene: TRBJ1-5; V gene: TRBV19; D gene: NA; CDR3 protein: CASSPGWGYQPQHF; CDR3 DNA: TGTGCCAGTAGTCCGGGGTGGGGATACCAGCCCCAGCATTTT
clone size: NA; J gene: TRBJ1-4; V gene: TRBV5-5; D gene: TRBD1; CDR3 protein: CASSLPQGALDEKLFF; CDR3 DNA: TGTGCCAGCAGCTTACCGCAGGGGGCTCTTGATGAAAAACTGTTTTTT
clone size: few; J gene: TRBJ1-2; V gene: TRBV5-6; D gene: NA; CDR3 protein: CASNSGTYGYTF; CDR3 DNA: TGTGCCAGCAATTCCGGGACATATGGCTACACCTTC
clone size: NA; J gene: TRBJ1-2; V gene: TRBV7-9; D gene: NA; CDR3 protein: CSSSPDYGYTF; CDR3 DNA: TGTTCCAGCAGCCCGGACTATGGCTACACCTTC
clone size: NA; J gene: TRBJ2-7; V gene: TRBV7-6; D gene: TRBD2; CDR3 protein: CASSPRGELSYEQYF; CDR3 DNA: TGTGCCAGCAGCCCCCGGGGGGAACTCTCCTACGAGCAGTACTTC
clone size: NA; J gene: TRBJ2-7; V gene: TRBV5-5; D gene: NA; CDR3 protein: CASSLQGPFYEQYF; CDR3 DNA: TGTGCCAGCAGCCTTCAGGGTCCGTTCTACGAGCAGTACTTC
clone size: NA; J gene: TRBJ2-3; V gene: TRBV5-1; D gene: NA; CDR3 protein: CASSLWQGNVDTQYF; CDR3 DNA: TGCGCCAGCAGCTTGTGGCAGGGGAACGTAGATACGCAGTATTTT